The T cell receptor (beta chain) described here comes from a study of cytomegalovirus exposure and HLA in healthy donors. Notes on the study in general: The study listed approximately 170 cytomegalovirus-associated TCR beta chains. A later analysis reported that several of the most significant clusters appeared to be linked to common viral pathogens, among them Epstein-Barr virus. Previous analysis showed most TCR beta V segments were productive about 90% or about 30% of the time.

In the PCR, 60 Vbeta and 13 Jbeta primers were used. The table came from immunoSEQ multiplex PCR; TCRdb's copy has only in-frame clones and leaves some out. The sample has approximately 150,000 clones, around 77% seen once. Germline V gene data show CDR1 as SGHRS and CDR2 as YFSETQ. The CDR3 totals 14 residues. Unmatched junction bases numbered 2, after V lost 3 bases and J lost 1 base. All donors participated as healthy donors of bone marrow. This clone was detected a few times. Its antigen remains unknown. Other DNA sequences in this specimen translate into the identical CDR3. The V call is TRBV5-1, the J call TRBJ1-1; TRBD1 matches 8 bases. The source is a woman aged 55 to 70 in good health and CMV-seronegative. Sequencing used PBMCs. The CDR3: CASSSGQGNTEAFF. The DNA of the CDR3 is TGCGCCAGCAGCTCCGGACAGGGGAACACTGAAGCTTTCTTT.